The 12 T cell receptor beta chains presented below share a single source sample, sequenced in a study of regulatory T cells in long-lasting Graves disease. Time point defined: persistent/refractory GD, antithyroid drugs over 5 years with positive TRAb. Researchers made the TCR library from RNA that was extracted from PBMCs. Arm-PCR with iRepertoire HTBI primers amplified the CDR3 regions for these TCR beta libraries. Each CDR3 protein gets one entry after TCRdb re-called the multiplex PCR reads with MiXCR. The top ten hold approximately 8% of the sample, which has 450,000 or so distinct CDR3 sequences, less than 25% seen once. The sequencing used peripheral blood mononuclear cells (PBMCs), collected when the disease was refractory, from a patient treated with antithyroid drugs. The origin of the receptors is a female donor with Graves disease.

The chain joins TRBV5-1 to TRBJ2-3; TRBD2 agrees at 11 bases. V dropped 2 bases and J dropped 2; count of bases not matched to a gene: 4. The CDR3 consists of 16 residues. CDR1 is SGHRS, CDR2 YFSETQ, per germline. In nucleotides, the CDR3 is TGCGCCAGCAGCTTAAGGACTAGCGGGTACACAGATACGCAGTATTTT. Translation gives CASSLRTSGYTDTQYF.

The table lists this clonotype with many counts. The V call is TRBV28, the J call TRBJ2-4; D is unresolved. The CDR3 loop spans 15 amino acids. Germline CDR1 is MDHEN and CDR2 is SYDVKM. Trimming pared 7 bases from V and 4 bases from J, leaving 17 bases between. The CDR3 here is CASTVDFGAKNIQYF. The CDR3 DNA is TGTGCCAGCACCGTAGATTTCGGTGCAAAAAACATTCAGTACTTC.

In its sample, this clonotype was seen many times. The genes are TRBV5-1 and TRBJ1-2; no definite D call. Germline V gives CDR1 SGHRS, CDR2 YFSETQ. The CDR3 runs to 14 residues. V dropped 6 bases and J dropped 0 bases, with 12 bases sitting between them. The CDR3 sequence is CASNEGKTNYGYTF. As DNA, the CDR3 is TGCGCCAGCAATGAGGGAAAGACTAACTATGGCTACACCTTC.

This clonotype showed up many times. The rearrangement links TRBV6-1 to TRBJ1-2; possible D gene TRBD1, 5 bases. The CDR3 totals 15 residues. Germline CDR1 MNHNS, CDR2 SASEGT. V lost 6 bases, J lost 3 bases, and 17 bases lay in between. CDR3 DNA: TGTGCCAGCAGGCTAATTGAAGGGGCCTACTATGGCTACACCTTC. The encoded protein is CASRLIEGAYYGYTF.

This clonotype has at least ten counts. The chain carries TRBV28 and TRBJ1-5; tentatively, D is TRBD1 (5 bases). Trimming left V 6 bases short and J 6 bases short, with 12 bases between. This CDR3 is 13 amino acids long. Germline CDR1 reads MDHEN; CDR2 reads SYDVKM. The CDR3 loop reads CASRSGSVQPQHF. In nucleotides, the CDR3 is TGTGCCAGCAGATCAGGGAGCGTTCAGCCCCAGCATTTT.

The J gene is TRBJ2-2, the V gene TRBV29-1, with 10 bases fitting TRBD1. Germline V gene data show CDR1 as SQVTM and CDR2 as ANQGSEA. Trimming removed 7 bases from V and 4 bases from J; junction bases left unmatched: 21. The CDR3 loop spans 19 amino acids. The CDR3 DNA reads TGCAGCGGCCCAAGAGGTTTCTGTGGGACAGGGGACAGCACCGGGGAGCTGTTTTTT. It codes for CSGPRGFCGTGDSTGELFF.

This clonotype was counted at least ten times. The CDR3 region has the DNA TGTGCCAGCAGCATACACACCGGGACCCCTTCACCCCTCCACTTT. It yields the protein CASSIHTGTPSPLHF. The rearrangement joins TRBV11-2 to TRBJ1-6; TRBD1 might be the D (5 bases). The V end lost 5 bases, the J end lost 9 bases, and 17 bases lay between the germline ends. CDR1 and CDR2 (germline): SGHAT, FQNNGV. The CDR3 is 15 residues long.

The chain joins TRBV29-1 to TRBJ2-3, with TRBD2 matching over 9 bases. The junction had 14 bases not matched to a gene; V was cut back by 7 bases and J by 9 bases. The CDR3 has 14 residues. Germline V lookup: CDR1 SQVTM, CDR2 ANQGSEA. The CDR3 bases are TGCAGCGCCGAGTCTAGACCAGGACTAGCGACGCAGTATTTT. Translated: CSAESRPGLATQYF.

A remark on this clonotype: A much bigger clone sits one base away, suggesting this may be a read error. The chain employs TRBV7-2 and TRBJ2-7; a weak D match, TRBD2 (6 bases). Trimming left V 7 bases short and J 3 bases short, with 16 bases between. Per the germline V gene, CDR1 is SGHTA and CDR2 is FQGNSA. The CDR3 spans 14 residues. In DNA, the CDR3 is TGTGCCAGCATCCCGCACCTCGGGAGCTACGAGCAGTACTTC. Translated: CASIPHLGSYEQYF.

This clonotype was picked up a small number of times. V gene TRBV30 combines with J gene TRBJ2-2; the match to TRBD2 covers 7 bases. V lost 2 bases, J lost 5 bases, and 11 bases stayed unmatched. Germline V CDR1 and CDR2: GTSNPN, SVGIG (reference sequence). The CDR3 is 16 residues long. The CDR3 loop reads CAWSRVRERATGELFF. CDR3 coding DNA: TGTGCCTGGAGTCGGGTGCGGGAGCGAGCTACCGGGGAGCTGTTTTTT.

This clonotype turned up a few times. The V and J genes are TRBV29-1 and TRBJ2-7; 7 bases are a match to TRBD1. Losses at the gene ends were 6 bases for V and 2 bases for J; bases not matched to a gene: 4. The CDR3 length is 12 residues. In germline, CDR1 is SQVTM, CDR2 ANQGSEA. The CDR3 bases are TGCAGCGTGATCGGGACAGCCTACGAGCAGTACTTC. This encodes CSVIGTAYEQYF.

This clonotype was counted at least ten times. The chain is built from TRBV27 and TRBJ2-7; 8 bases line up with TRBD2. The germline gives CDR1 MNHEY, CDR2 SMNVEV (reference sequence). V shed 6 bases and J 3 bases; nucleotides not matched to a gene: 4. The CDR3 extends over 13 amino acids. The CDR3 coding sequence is TGTGCCAGCAGCTTACGGGGGGGCTACGAGCAGTACTTC. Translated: CASSLRGGYEQYF.